This TCR beta chain was retrieved from a study of graft-versus-host responses after intestinal transplantation. The germline V gene encodes CDR1 MDHEN and CDR2 SYDVKM. V lost 3 bases, J lost 4 bases, and 15 bases lay in between. The length of the CDR3 is 15 residues. Assay: immunoSEQ multiplex PCR; the TCRdb copy retains only in-frame clones and omits some. The data show under 100,000 clones, with 90% to 95% seen just once and around 1.2% held by the top ten. Worth noting for this clone: The antigen remains unidentified.

The TCR was taken from a human donor who was the organ donor for an intestinal transplant. The V gene is TRBV28, the J gene TRBJ2-5; D remains unclear. The specimen comprised unstimulated CD8+ T cells sorted from spleen or lymph node cells, sampled before transplant. CDR3 in DNA: TGTGCCAGCAGTTTCCCTCCTCGAGGCGGAGAGACCCAGTACTTC. The encoded protein is CASSFPPRGGETQYF.